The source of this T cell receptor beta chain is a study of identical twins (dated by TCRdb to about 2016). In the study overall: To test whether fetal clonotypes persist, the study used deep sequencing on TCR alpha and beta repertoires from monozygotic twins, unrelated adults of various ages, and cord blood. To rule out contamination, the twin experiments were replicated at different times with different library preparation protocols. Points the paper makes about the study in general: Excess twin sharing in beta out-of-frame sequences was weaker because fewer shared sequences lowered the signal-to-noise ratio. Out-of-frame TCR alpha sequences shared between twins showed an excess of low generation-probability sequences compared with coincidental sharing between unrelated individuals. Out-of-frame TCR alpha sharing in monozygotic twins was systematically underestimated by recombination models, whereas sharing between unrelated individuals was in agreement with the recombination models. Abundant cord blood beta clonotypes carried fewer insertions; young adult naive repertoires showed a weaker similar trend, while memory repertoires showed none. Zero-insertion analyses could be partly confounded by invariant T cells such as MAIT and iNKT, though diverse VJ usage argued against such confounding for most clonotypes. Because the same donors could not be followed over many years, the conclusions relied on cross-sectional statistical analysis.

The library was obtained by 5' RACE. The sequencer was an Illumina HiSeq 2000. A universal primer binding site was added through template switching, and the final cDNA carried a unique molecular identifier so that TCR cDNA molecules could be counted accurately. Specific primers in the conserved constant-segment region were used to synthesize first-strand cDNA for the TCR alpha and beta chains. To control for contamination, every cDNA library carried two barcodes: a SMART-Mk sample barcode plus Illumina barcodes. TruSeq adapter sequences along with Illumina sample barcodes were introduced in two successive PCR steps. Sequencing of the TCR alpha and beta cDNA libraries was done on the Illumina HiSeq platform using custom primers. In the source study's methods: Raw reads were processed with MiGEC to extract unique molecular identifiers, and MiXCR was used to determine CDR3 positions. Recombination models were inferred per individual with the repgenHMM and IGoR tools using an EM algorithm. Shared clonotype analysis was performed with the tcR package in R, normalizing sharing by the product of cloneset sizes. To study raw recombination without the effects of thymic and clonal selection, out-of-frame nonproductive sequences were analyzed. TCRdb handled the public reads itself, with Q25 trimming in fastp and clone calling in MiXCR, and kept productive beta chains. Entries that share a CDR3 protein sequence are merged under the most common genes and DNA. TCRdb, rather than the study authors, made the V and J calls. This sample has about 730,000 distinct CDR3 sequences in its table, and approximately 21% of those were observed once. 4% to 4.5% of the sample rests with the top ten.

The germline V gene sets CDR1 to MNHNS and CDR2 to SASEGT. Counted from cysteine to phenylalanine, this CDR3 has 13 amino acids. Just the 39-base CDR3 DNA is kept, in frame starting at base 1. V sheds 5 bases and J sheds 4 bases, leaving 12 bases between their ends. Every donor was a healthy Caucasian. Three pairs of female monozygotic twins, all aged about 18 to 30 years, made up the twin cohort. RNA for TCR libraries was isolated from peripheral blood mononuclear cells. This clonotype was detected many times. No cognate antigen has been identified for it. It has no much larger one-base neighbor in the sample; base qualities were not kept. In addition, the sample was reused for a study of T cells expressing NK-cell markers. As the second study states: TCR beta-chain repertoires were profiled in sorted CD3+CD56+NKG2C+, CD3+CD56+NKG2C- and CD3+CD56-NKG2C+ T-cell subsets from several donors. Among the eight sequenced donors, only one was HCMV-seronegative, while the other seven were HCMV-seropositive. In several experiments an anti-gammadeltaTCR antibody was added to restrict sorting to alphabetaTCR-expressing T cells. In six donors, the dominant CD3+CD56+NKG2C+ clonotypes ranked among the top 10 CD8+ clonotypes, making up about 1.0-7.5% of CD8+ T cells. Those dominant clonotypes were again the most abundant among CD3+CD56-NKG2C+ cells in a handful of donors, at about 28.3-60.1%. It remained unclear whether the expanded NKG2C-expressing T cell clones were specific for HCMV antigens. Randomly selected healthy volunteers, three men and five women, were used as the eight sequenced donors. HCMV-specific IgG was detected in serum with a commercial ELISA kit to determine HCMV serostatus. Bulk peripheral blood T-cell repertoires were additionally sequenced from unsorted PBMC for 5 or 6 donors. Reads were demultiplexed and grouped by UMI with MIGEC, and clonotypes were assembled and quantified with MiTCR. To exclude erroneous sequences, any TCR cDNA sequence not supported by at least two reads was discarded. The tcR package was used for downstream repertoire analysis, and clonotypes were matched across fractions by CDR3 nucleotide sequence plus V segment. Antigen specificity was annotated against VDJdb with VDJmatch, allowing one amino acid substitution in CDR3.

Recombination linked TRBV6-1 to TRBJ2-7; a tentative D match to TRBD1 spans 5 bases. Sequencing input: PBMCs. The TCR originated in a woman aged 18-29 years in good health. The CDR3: CASSPISGYEQYF. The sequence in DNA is TGTGCCAGCAGTCCTATATCAGGGTACGAGCAGTACTTC.